The 26 T cell receptor beta chains below were found in one sample sequenced in a study of human versus mouse CDR3 diversity and MHC coevolution. Profiled with immunoSEQ multiplex PCR; TCRdb holds only in-frame clones, not every one. The sample lists about 60,000 clones, around 94% occurring once. Sequencing used naive CD4+ T cells from blood. Documented subset: CD45RO-negative CD62L-positive naive CD4 T cells. These receptors were collected from a person aged 55 to 75 in good health.

The rearrangement links TRBV5-4 to TRBJ1-2; maybe TRBD1 (6 bases). From germline, CDR1 is SGHNT and CDR2 YYREEE (reference sequence). The CDR3 is 14 amino acids. V shed 3 bases and J shed 4 bases, with 13 bases lying between them. Here the CDR3 reads CASSSRDRLYGYTF. The CDR3 DNA sequence: TGTGCCAGCAGCTCACGCGACAGGCTCTATGGCTACACCTTC.

The chain combines TRBV5-1 with TRBJ1-4, with 9 bases aligning to TRBD1. CDR3 length: 15 residues. V lost 2 bases to trimming and J lost 5 bases; unmatched junction nucleotides: 4. The germline V gene has CDR1 SGHRS and CDR2 YFSETQ. The CDR3 spells CASSLSTGGNEKLFF. The CDR3 DNA sequence: TGCGCCAGCAGCTTATCGACAGGGGGAAATGAAAAACTGTTTTTT.

The count of this clone is one. This chain joins TRBV2 and TRBJ2-3; the match to TRBD2 covers 8 bases. The CDR3 loop spans 15 amino acids. Germline values: CDR1 SNHLY, CDR2 FYNNEI. V was pared by 4 bases and J by 6 bases, with 9 bases of the junction left unmatched. The CDR3 sequence is CASSAREGGEDTQYF. In DNA, the CDR3 is TGTGCCAGCAGTGCTCGGGAGGGCGGGGAGGATACGCAGTATTTT. Filled out from reference TRBV2 and TRBJ2-3, the complete variable domain reads EPEVTQTPSHQVTQMGQEVILRCVPISNHLYFYWYRQILGQKVEFLVSFYNNEISEKSEIFDDQFSVERPDGSNFTLKIRSTKLEDSAMYFCASSAREGGEDTQYFGPGTRLTVL.

The rearrangement joins TRBV30 to TRBJ1-2; 7 bases are a match to TRBD1. The junction had 4 bases not matched to a gene; V was cut back by 4 bases and J by 8 bases. Germline values: CDR1 GTSNPN, CDR2 SVGIG (reference sequence). The length of the CDR3 is 11 residues. DNA for the CDR3: TGTGCCTGGACCCGGGACAGAGGCTACACCTTC. Its protein product is CAWTRDRGYTF.

V and J are TRBV5-1 and TRBJ2-3; maybe TRBD2 (5 bases). The length of the CDR3 is 14 residues. Germline CDR1 reads SGHRS; CDR2 reads YFSETQ. The V end was cut by 4 bases, the J end by 0 bases, with 9 bases between. CDR3 coding DNA: TGCGCCAGCAGCCTCGGGATTAGCACAGATACGCAGTATTTT. It encodes CASSLGISTDTQYF.

The chain combines TRBV6-1 with TRBJ2-2; perhaps TRBD1 as D (6 bases). Germline CDR1 and CDR2: MNHNS and SASEGT. The CDR3 has 14 amino acids. V was pared by 11 bases and J by 2 bases, with 15 bases between. This CDR3 is CAVTRGLNTGELFF. The CDR3 DNA is TGTGCCGTTACCAGGGGCCTAAACACCGGGGAGCTGTTTTTT.

The chain is built from TRBV6-1 and TRBJ2-3, with D maybe TRBD1 (7 bases). The germline V gene has CDR1 MNHNS and CDR2 SASEGT. The CDR3 sequence is 15 residues long. V was clipped by 6 bases and J by 4 bases, with 17 bases between them. CDR3 loop: CASSPRRGLADTQYF. The CDR3 nucleotides are TGTGCCAGCAGCCCAAGGAGGGGGCTCGCAGATACGCAGTATTTT.

The chain employs TRBV4-1 and TRBJ2-5; weak D call: TRBD1 (5 bases). The ends were cut back, 5 bases at V and 0 bases at J, with 13 bases in the middle. CDR1 is MGHRA, CDR2 YSYEKL, per germline. CDR3 length: 15 amino acids. The CDR3 DNA follows: TGCGCCAGCAGCAAGGGGTACGCAAACCAAGAGACCCAGTACTTC. Encoded protein: CASSKGYANQETQYF.

This clone appeared once. Other DNA sequences within the sample encode an identical CDR3. DNA of the CDR3: TGTGCCAGCTCACGCACGGACAGCTACGAGCAGTACTTC. It yields the protein CASSRTDSYEQYF. The rearrangement joins TRBV18 to TRBJ2-7, with D perhaps matching TRBD1 (6 bases). V was shortened by 4 bases and J by 3 bases, with 10 bases between the two germline ends. This CDR3 has 13 residues. Germline CDR1 reads KGHSH; CDR2 reads LQKENI. Based on the CDR3 plus reference TRBV18 and TRBJ2-7, the full variable domain is NAGVMQNPRHLVRRRGQEARLRCSPMKGHSHVYWYRQLPEEGLKFMVYLQKENIIDESGMPKERFSAEFPKEGPSILRIQQVVRGDSAAYFCASSRTDSYEQYFGPGTRLTVT.

The chain recombines TRBV9 with TRBJ2-7; the D gene is possibly TRBD1 (6 bases). Trimming shortened V by 0 bases and J by 0 bases, and 19 bases separated the two germline ends. The germline gives CDR1 SGDLS, CDR2 YYNGEE. The CDR3 has 18 residues. The DNA for the CDR3 is TGTGCCAGCAGCGTAGCCCCAATTACAGGGAAGGGCTCCTACGAGCAGTACTTC. As protein: CASSVAPITGKGSYEQYF.

The rearrangement joins TRBV19 to TRBJ1-5, with D perhaps matching TRBD1 (5 bases). Germline V lookup: CDR1 LNHDA, CDR2 SQIVND (reference sequence). Trimming left V 1 base short and J 1 base short, with 11 bases between. The CDR3 sequence is 16 residues long. The CDR3 DNA follows: TGTGCCAGTAGTATAGCCCCGGGGGGAAGCAATCAGCCCCAGCATTTT. Encoded protein: CASSIAPGGSNQPQHF.

The CDR3 nucleotides are TGTGCCAGCAGCTCGGAACTAGCTTCCGGGGAGCTGTTTTTT. It specifies CASSSELASGELFF. The chain links TRBV11-2 to TRBJ2-2; D might be TRBD2 (6 bases). Deletions cut 4 bases from V and 6 bases from J, with 12 bases between. This CDR3 spans 14 amino acids. Germline CDR1 and CDR2: SGHAT and FQNNGV.

The V gene is TRBV7-3, the J gene TRBJ2-6; perhaps TRBD2 as D (5 bases). Germline V gene lookup returns CDR1 SGHTA and CDR2 FQGTGA. CDR3 length equals 17 residues. Deletions cut 5 bases from V and 0 bases from J, with 14 bases between. CDR3 protein: CASSLSSGASGANVLTF. In DNA, the CDR3 is TGTGCCAGCAGCCTCTCAAGCGGTGCCTCTGGGGCCAACGTCCTGACTTTC.

This rearrangement joins TRBV18 to TRBJ2-5, with 7 bases lining up with TRBD1. Per the germline V gene, CDR1 is KGHSH and CDR2 is LQKENI. V was clipped by 1 base and J by 2 bases; unmatched bases: 4. CDR3 length: 15 residues. The DNA of the CDR3 is TGTGCCAGCTCACCACAAGGGGGCGGTCAAGAGACCCAGTACTTC. Amino acids: CASSPQGGGQETQYF.

The CDR3 is CASSLGEGQGRDTQYF. The CDR3 region has the DNA TGCGCCAGCAGCTTGGGCGAGGGGCAGGGGCGAGATACGCAGTATTTT. The J gene is TRBJ2-3, the V gene TRBV5-1, with a possible D match to TRBD1 (6 bases). From germline, CDR1 is SGHRS and CDR2 YFSETQ. This CDR3 has 16 amino acids. V gave up 0 bases and J gave up 5 bases, with 16 bases separating them.

The chain uses TRBV7-7 and TRBJ2-1, with TRBD1 matching 9 bases. V lost 5 bases, J lost 9 bases, and 8 bases stayed unmatched. This CDR3 is 14 amino acids long. Germline CDR1 and CDR2: SSHAT and FNYEAQ (reference sequence). Written as DNA, the CDR3 is TGTGCCAGCAGCCTAAGACAGGGGGAGGGTGAGCAGTTCTTC. Translation gives CASSLRQGEGEQFF.

The genes are TRBV7-3 and TRBJ2-3, with a tentative D call TRBD1 (6 bases). This CDR3 contains 16 residues. V was cut by 5 bases and J by 4 bases, with 19 bases left in between. Germline V lookup: CDR1 SGHTA, CDR2 FQGTGA. The CDR3 loop reads CASSITPGVGADTQYF. The CDR3 DNA is TGTGCCAGCAGCATCACCCCAGGGGTGGGCGCAGATACGCAGTATTTT.

This chain joins TRBV7-9 and TRBJ2-5; D remains ambiguous. The CDR3 consists of 13 residues. Trimming cost V 2 bases and J 7 bases, with 11 bases left between them. The V gene's germline CDR1 is SEHNR and CDR2 FQNEAQ (reference sequence). This CDR3 is CASSLSPSGTQYF. For the CDR3, the DNA is TGTGCCAGCAGCTTAAGCCCCTCGGGGACCCAGTACTTC.

This chain connects TRBV5-1 to TRBJ2-5; 11 nucleotides line up with TRBD2. CDR1 is SGHRS and CDR2 is YFSETQ in the germline V gene. V lost 4 bases and J lost 3; bases outside the gene matches: 5. The CDR3 totals 15 residues. The CDR3 DNA reads TGCGCCAGCAGCGTGGGGGGACTAGCGGAAGAGACCCAGTACTTC. Translation: CASSVGGLAEETQYF.

This clone occurred once. The chain joins TRBV10-3 to TRBJ2-5; D remains unclear. The CDR3 covers 13 residues. The V end lost 7 bases, the J end lost 1 base, and 10 bases lay between the germline ends. Looked up from germline, CDR1 is ENHRY and CDR2 is SYGVKD. The CDR3 reads CAITAGPQETQYF. CDR3 in DNA: TGTGCCATCACCGCAGGTCCCCAAGAGACCCAGTACTTC.

This clone showed up just a few times. This rearrangement joins TRBV21-1 to TRBJ1-4; the table's D call, TRBD1, has no DNA check behind it. TRBV21-1 is noted as a pseudogene. This CDR3 has 11 amino acids. The CDR3 sequence: CASTGQQEVFF. In DNA, the CDR3 is TGTGCCAGCACCGGACAGCAGGAGGTGTTTTTT.

The chain carries TRBV5-5 and TRBJ1-4; D gene ambiguous. Deletions cut 0 bases from V and 7 bases from J, with 13 bases between. The CDR3 consists of 15 residues. Germline loops: CDR1 SGHKS, CDR2 YYEKEE (reference sequence). For the CDR3, the DNA is TGTGCCAGCAGCTTGGGAGGAGGGCGAGGTGAAAAACTGTTTTTT. Translated: CASSLGGGRGEKLFF.

The gene calls are TRBV5-5 and TRBJ2-7, with D possibly being TRBD1 (5 bases). Germline V gene data show CDR1 as SGHKS and CDR2 as YYEKEE (reference sequence). V was shortened by 4 bases and J by 6 bases, with 17 bases between the two germline ends. This CDR3 contains 14 residues. The CDR3 sequence: CASSPTVGGSEQYF. CDR3 nucleotide sequence: TGTGCCAGCAGCCCGACAGTTGGTGGCTCCGAGCAGTACTTC.

The CDR3: CASSPMNEQYF. The CDR3 DNA follows: TGTGCCAGCAGCCCTATGAACGAGCAGTACTTC. This chain uses TRBV7-9 with TRBJ2-7; D gene unclear. Per germline, CDR1 SEHNR and CDR2 FQNEAQ (reference sequence). The CDR3 runs to 11 residues. The V end lost 5 bases, the J end lost 5 bases, and 7 bases lay between the germline ends.

The chain employs TRBV5-4 and TRBJ2-7; TRBD2 matches at 11 bases. The CDR3 sequence is 13 residues long. Germline CDR1 is SGHNT and CDR2 is YYREEE (reference sequence). The trim removed 6 bases at V and 6 bases at J, leaving 5 bases unmatched. CDR3: CASTLSGRVEQYF. As DNA, the CDR3 is TGTGCCAGCACCCTTAGCGGGAGGGTCGAGCAGTACTTC.

This chain links TRBV5-1 with TRBJ2-7; D may be TRBD2 (5 bases). Trimming removed 5 bases from V and 1 base from J, with 13 bases in between. The CDR3 runs 14 residues. Per germline, CDR1 SGHRS and CDR2 YFSETQ. CDR3 sequence (DNA): TGCGCCAGCAGGAGAGCGGAGAATTCCTACGAGCAGTACTTC. It yields the protein CASRRAENSYEQYF.